This T cell receptor beta chain derives from a study of memory CD4+ T cells and cytomegalovirus serostatus. Single viable CD3+CD4+CD8-CD45RO+ cells were sorted as the memory CD4+ T cells. CMV serostatus came from serum IgG against pp150, pp28, p38, p52. Study-wide results and caveats: CD4+ memory repertoires contained about two fifths of the roughly 150 reported CMV TCRbeta sequences. A US-trained random forest predicted CMV serostatus with median AUC around 0.9. The CMV-associated TCR signature appears largely within the CD4+ memory repertoire.

Sequencing was performed with immunoSEQ multiplex PCR; in TCRdb, only in-frame clones are kept and a portion is missing. The sample holds under 50,000 clones, 70% to 75% seen once. Germline CDR1 reads MNHEY; CDR2 reads SVGAGI. Trimming left V 10 bases short and J 5 bases short, with 20 bases between. CDR3 length: 15 amino acids. This clone was observed a handful of times. The antigen is not known. This rearrangement joins TRBV6-5 to TRBJ1-4, with D hard to call. Material: memory CD4+ T cells from blood. The receptor's source is an adult in good health and CMV-seropositive. CDR3 in DNA: TGTGCCACCACAAGAGTGGCCGGGCAGAATGAAAAACTGTTTTTT. Translation: CATTRVAGQNEKLFF.